Following are 16 T cell receptor beta chains from one sample sequenced in a study of T-cell reconstitution after alpha-beta-depleted transplantation in children (dated by TCRdb to about 2016). The library was generated by PCR. These reads were obtained on an Illumina HiSeq 2500. TCR libraries were prepared with molecular barcoding, using unique molecular identifiers to normalize TCRbeta repertoire quantification. TCRdb trimmed public reads at Q25 via fastp, called clones via MiXCR and kept in-frame beta chains. Every distinct CDR3 protein forms one entry, paired with its most common genes and DNA. The sample profile shows under 300,000 distinct CDR3 sequences; 9.5% to 13% of them were found once. Clones ranked in the top ten supply around 24% of the sample. Taken with the paper, the label for treatment or condition translates to: allogeneic hematopoietic cell transplantation with graft depleted of TCRalphabeta T cells and CD19 B cells.

The sequencing used peripheral blood, collected 180 days after TCRalphabeta/CD19-depleted stem cell transplant. These receptors were collected from a male patient between 2 and 15 years old who had a stem cell transplant for chronic granulomatous disease, so the T cells may come from the graft donor.

This clonotype was detected many times. The rearrangement links TRBV5-1 to TRBJ2-5; D call uncertain. Germline CDR1 is SGHRS and CDR2 is YFSETQ. Trimming removed 6 bases at V and 4 bases at J, with 10 bases between. This CDR3 is 12 amino acids long. DNA of the CDR3: TGCGCCAGCATCATGGGTACAGAGACCCAGTACTTC. Protein sequence: CASIMGTETQYF.

The V call is TRBV5-1, the J call TRBJ2-2; D tentatively fits TRBD1 or TRBD2 (5 bases each). V was trimmed by 3 bases and J by 1 base, leaving 10 bases between them. CDR3 length: 15 residues. The germline V gene encodes CDR1 SGHRS and CDR2 YFSETQ. The CDR3 nucleotides read TGCGCCAGCAGCTCGACAGAGGGGAACACCGGGGAGCTGTTTTTT. This gives the protein CASSSTEGNTGELFF.

The table lists this clonotype with many counts. J is TRBJ2-5 and V is TRBV7-9, with 8 bases matching TRBD2. J lost 1 base, V lost 5 bases, and 6 bases had no gene match. CDR3 length: 15 residues. Germline V gene sequence: CDR1 SEHNR, CDR2 FQNEAQ (reference sequence). CDR3 loop: CASSPIAGIQETQYF. The CDR3 DNA follows: TGTGCCAGCAGCCCAATAGCGGGAATCCAAGAGACCCAGTACTTC.

This clonotype was picked up a small number of times. The chain employs TRBV12-3 or TRBV12-4 and TRBJ1-3; D is unclear. The CDR3 has 16 residues. V was shortened by 6 bases and J by 4 bases, with 19 bases between the two germline ends. CDR3 nucleotides: TGTGCCAGCAGCAATAACCGAGGATGGAAAGGAAACACCATATATTTT. Its protein product is CASSNNRGWKGNTIYF.

V and J are TRBV19 and TRBJ2-1; 8 nucleotides match TRBD2. CDR3 length equals 15 residues. Per the germline V gene, CDR1 is LNHDA and CDR2 is SQIVND (reference sequence). V was pared by 6 bases and J by 4 bases, with 8 bases of the junction left unmatched. The CDR3 here is CASSVTGTSYNEQFF. CDR3 in DNA: TGTGCCAGTAGCGTTACCGGGACTAGTTACAATGAGCAGTTCTTC.

Turning to this clonotype: This may stem from a read error, because a much larger clone lies one nucleotide away. The chain couples TRBV12-3 or TRBV12-4 to TRBJ2-5, with a weak D call TRBD2 (6 bases). The CDR3 has 14 residues. The V gene lost 3 bases and the J gene lost 6 bases, with 14 bases spanning the gap. The CDR3 is CASSFLWDFQTQYF. For the CDR3, the DNA is TGTGCCAGCAGTTTTTTGTGGGACTTTCAGACCCAGTACTTC.

This clonotype was recorded many times. V usage is TRBV6-5 and J usage is TRBJ2-7; the match to TRBD2 covers 10 bases. This CDR3 is built from 17 residues. The junction had 5 bases not matched to a gene; V was cut back by 0 bases and J by 0 bases. Germline values: CDR1 MNHEY, CDR2 SVGAGI. The CDR3 DNA reads TGTGCCAGCAGTTACTCGTTCCCTAGCGGGAGCTCCTACGAGCAGTACTTC. Its protein product is CASSYSFPSGSSYEQYF.

With respect to this clonotype: A much larger clone sits a single nucleotide away, making a read error possible. V is TRBV7-8 and J is TRBJ2-1; D remains ambiguous. The CDR3 is 14 amino acids. Germline V gene lookup returns CDR1 SGHVS and CDR2 FQNEAQ. The CDR3 here is CASSLDSSYNEQLF. The DNA of the CDR3 is TGTGCCAGCAGCTTAGACAGTAGTTACAATGAGCAGCTCTTC.

There are a few counts of this clonotype. The CDR3 nucleotides read TGTGCCAGCAGTTACCCAGGCGGAGGGGACAATGAGCAGTTCTTC. This translates into CASSYPGGGDNEQFF. The V and J genes are TRBV28 and TRBJ2-1; TRBD2 is a possible D gene (6 bases). Germline V gene sequence: CDR1 MDHEN, CDR2 SYDVKM. The CDR3 is 15 residues long. V dropped 4 bases and J dropped 5 bases, with 15 bases sitting between them.

This clonotype was picked up a small number of times. The CDR3 DNA reads as TGTGCCAGCAGTTTATGGGCTAGCGGACGGTTATCCCAAGAGACCCAGTACTTC. It specifies CASSLWASGRLSQETQYF. V and J are TRBV28 and TRBJ2-5; 7 bases fit TRBD2. Germline V gives CDR1 MDHEN, CDR2 SYDVKM. The V and J ends lost 0 bases and 1 base, in that order; junction bases with no gene match: 11. The CDR3 runs to 18 residues.

Ten or more counts support this clonotype. The rearrangement links TRBV29-1 to TRBJ2-1; 11 bases are a match to TRBD2. The CDR3 runs 17 residues. Losses at the gene ends were 2 bases for V and 7 bases for J; bases not matched to a gene: 13. CDR1 is SQVTM, CDR2 ANQGSEA, per germline. The CDR3 bases are TGCAGCGTTGAAATATTATTAGCGGGAGGGCCGGGGAATGAGCAGTTCTTC. Amino acid sequence: CSVEILLAGGPGNEQFF.

This clonotype came up many times. The chain links TRBV20-1 to TRBJ1-3; TRBD1 is a possible D gene (5 bases). The CDR3 runs to 13 residues. Germline assignment: CDR1 DFQATT and CDR2 SNEGSKA (reference sequence). V was shortened by 3 bases and J by 6 bases, with 12 bases between the two germline ends. This CDR3 is CSASQGPLNTIYF. In nucleotides, the CDR3 is TGCAGTGCTAGCCAGGGCCCCTTAAACACCATATATTTT.

The sample holds many counts of this clonotype. The J gene is TRBJ2-5, the V gene TRBV20-1, with 9 bases fitting TRBD2. Germline V lookup: CDR1 DFQATT, CDR2 SNEGSKA (reference sequence). With V trimmed by 6 bases and J by 1 base, 3 bases remained unmatched. This CDR3 is 13 amino acids long. CDR3 nucleotide sequence: TGCAGTGCGCTAGCGGGAACCCAAGAGACCCAGTACTTC. It encodes CSALAGTQETQYF.

This clonotype was counted at least ten times. The chain recombines TRBV7-9 with TRBJ2-5, with 9 nucleotides matching TRBD2. CDR1 and CDR2 (germline): SEHNR, FQNEAQ (reference sequence). The CDR3 totals 14 residues. The trim removed 7 bases at V and 4 bases at J, leaving 7 bases unmatched. CDR3 DNA sequence: TGTGCCAGCAACGCCCTAGCGGGGTTAGAGACCCAGTACTTC. It codes for CASNALAGLETQYF.

This clonotype has a count of ten or more. V is TRBV20-1 and J is TRBJ2-1; D is possibly TRBD2 (7 bases). The CDR3 is made up of 16 amino acids. The germline gives CDR1 DFQATT, CDR2 SNEGSKA (reference sequence). Trimming left V 0 bases short and J 2 bases short, with 14 bases between. CDR3 nucleotides: TGCAGTGCTAGAGACTACGGGGGGACAACCTACAATGAGCAGTTCTTC. It is translated as CSARDYGGTTYNEQFF.

This clonotype was picked up many times. This rearrangement joins TRBV18 to TRBJ2-3; D possibly uses TRBD1 or TRBD2 (5 bases each). Germline lookup yields CDR1 KGHSH and CDR2 LQKENI. The CDR3 consists of 15 residues. Trimming stripped 2 bases from V and 5 bases from J, with 14 bases between. The CDR3 DNA follows: TGTGCCAGCTCACCATCGATCAGGGCGGGAGATACGCAGTATTTT. This sequence encodes CASSPSIRAGDTQYF.